This is a list of T cell receptor beta chains from one sample in a study of blood T cell repertoires in COVID-19. TCRdb's copy holds only in-frame clones and misses some; the assay was immunoSEQ multiplex PCR. The sample records roughly 230,000 clones, around 84% being singletons. The source material was PBMCs or T cells enriched from blood (not recorded which). The receptors derive from a woman between 45 and 60 years old who had been exposed to COVID-19. The CDR3 runs from the conserved cysteine through the conserved F or W. A D gene is named only where the DNA matches it firmly. Where a row states a size, it is once, few, many or the class of an expanded clone; other rows omit it.

d_call	v_call	j_call	clone_size	cdr3_aa	cdr3_nt
-	TRBV5-1	TRBJ1-4	-	CASSLGQNEKLFF	TGCGCCAGCTCCCTCGGACAGAATGAAAAACTGTTTTTT
-	TRBV7-9	TRBJ2-4	-	CASSLEGLAKNIQYF	TGTGCCAGCAGCTTAGAGGGGCTAGCCAAAAACATTCAGTACTTC
-	TRBV28	TRBJ1-5	-	CASKRVDYTGQPQHF	TGTGCCAGTAAGAGGGTGGACTACACAGGTCAGCCCCAGCATTTT
-	TRBV20-1	TRBJ1-1	-	CSVGGAEAFF	TGCAGTGTAGGGGGGGCTGAAGCTTTCTTT
-	TRBV28	TRBJ1-1	few	CASSLGRLREAFF	TGTGCCAGCAGTTTAGGCCGATTACGCGAAGCTTTCTTT
-	TRBV4-1	TRBJ2-7	-	CASSLPGDEQYF	TGCGCCAGCAGCCTACCAGGGGACGAGCAGTACTTC
TRBD1	TRBV2	TRBJ1-2	-	CASSERAGGRDGYTF	TGTGCCAGCAGTGAAAGGGCAGGGGGTAGAGATGGCTACACCTTC
-	TRBV18	TRBJ1-1	-	CASSQQAGMNTEAFF	TGTGCCAGCTCACAGCAGGCAGGAATGAACACTGAAGCTTTCTTT
TRBD2	TRBV5-1	TRBJ2-3	-	CASSVQTSGVVADTQYF	TGCGCCAGCAGCGTCCAGACTAGCGGGGTCGTCGCAGATACGCAGTATTTT
-	TRBV2	TRBJ2-7	few	CASSGQAYEQYF	TGTGCCAGCAGTGGACAGGCCTACGAGCAGTACTTC
TRBD1	TRBV6-2/TRBV6-3	TRBJ2-5	-	CASSYTYRGQETQYF	TGTGCCAGCAGTTACACATACAGGGGGCAGGAGACCCAGTACTTC
TRBD1	TRBV19	TRBJ1-1	few	CASNDYPGQLMNTEAFF	TGTGCCAGTAACGACTACCCGGGACAGCTCATGAACACTGAAGCTTTCTTT
-	TRBV11-2	TRBJ1-4	-	CASSLTLSGEKLFF	TGTGCCAGCAGCTTAACTCTGAGCGGTGAAAAACTGTTTTTT
-	TRBV3-1/TRBV3-2	TRBJ1-6	-	CASSLSESASPLHF	TGTGCCAGCAGCCTTAGCGAGAGCGCTTCACCCCTCCACTTT
TRBD2	TRBV2	TRBJ2-1	-	CASSGKLRLAGPNEQFF	TGTGCCAGCAGTGGCAAGCTGCGGCTAGCGGGTCCCAATGAGCAGTTCTTC
-	TRBV5-1	TRBJ1-3	-	CASSLGGGSGNTIYF	TGCGCCAGCAGCTTGGGAGGGGGTTCTGGAAACACCATATATTTT
-	TRBV29-1	TRBJ2-1	-	CSVDRFYNEQFF	TGCAGCGTTGATCGGTTCTACAATGAGCAGTTCTTC
TRBD2	TRBV24-1	TRBJ2-7	-	CATSRGGNSYEQYF	TGTGCCACCAGTCGGGGAGGGAACTCCTACGAGCAGTACTTC
-	TRBV5-1	TRBJ2-3	-	CASSSQGFTQYF	TGCGCCAGCAGCTCACAGGGATTTACGCAGTATTTT
TRBD1	TRBV5-6	TRBJ1-2	-	CASSGTGGAQGYTF	TGTGCCAGCAGCGGAACAGGGGGCGCGCAAGGCTACACCTTC
-	TRBV12-3/TRBV12-4	TRBJ1-3	-	CASTWGRGGTIYF	TGTGCCAGCACGTGGGGGAGGGGCGGCACCATATATTTT
-	TRBV29-1	TRBJ2-5	-	CSVIPETTQYF	TGCAGCGTTATTCCGGAGACGACCCAGTACTTC
TRBD1	TRBV5-6	TRBJ1-2	-	CASNLQGVDGYTF	TGTGCCAGCAACCTACAGGGGGTGGATGGCTACACCTTC
-	TRBV29-1	TRBJ1-1	-	CSVGGDRTEAFF	TGCAGCGTTGGGGGGGATAGGACTGAAGCTTTCTTT
-	TRBV3-1/TRBV3-2	TRBJ2-3	-	CASRDGLVGKTGTQYF	TGTGCCAGCAGGGACGGACTAGTCGGAAAGACAGGTACGCAGTATTTT
-	TRBV28	TRBJ2-7	many	CASQGGGAYEQYF	TGTGCCAGCCAAGGAGGGGGGGCTTACGAGCAGTACTTC
TRBD1	TRBV20-1	TRBJ2-2	-	CSASSMTGMTGELFF	TGCAGTGCTAGTTCTATGACAGGGATGACGGGGGAGCTGTTTTTT
-	TRBV20-1	TRBJ2-7	-	CSASSSYEQYF	TGCAGTGCTAGCAGCTCCTACGAGCAGTACTTC
-	TRBV5-6	TRBJ2-1	few	CASSLRTASYNEQFF	TGTGCCAGCAGCTTAAGGACAGCCTCCTACAATGAGCAGTTCTTC
-	TRBV6-5	TRBJ2-7	-	CASSYPPRGSYEQYF	TGTGCCAGCAGTTACCCTCCCCGGGGGAGCTACGAGCAGTACTTC
-	TRBV7-6	TRBJ1-1	-	CASSLAQNTEAFF	TGTGCCAGCAGCTTAGCACAGAACACTGAAGCTTTCTTT
-	TRBV27	TRBJ2-7	-	CASRGGTTYEQYF	TGTGCCAGCAGGGGCGGGACGACCTACGAGCAGTACTTC
-	TRBV18	TRBJ1-3	-	CASSPRLGGMTAQSGNTIYF	TGTGCCAGCTCACCAAGGCTGGGTGGGATGACAGCCCAATCTGGAAACACCATATATTTT